These 9 T cell receptor beta chains share one sample of origin, sequenced in a study of OX40 agonist ivuxolimab in advanced cancers. Clones were read by immunoSEQ multiplex PCR, and TCRdb kept only the in-frame ones, dropping some. Among 40,000 to 45,000 clones listed, about 88% were seen once. Sequences were derived from CD4+ or CD8+ T cells sorted from blood, sampled in a trial of the OX40 agonist ivuxolimab. Receptors originate from an adult with an advanced solid tumor such as melanoma, head and neck, liver or kidney cancer.

Only one count was recorded for this clone. The J gene is TRBJ2-1, the V gene TRBV6-1; TRBD2 agrees at 8 bases. Germline V gene data show CDR1 as MNHNS and CDR2 as SASEGT. The junction had 10 bases not matched to a gene; V was cut back by 8 bases and J by 7 bases. The CDR3 totals 14 residues. CDR3 in DNA: TGTGCCAGCGGACCTACGGGACTAGGTAATGAGCAGTTCTTC. Protein sequence: CASGPTGLGNEQFF.

CDR3 nucleotides: TGTGCCAGCAGCTCGACTAGCGGGGCTGGGGATACGCAGTATTTT. It encodes CASSSTSGAGDTQYF. This sequence joins TRBV11-2 and TRBJ2-3, with 11 nucleotides matching TRBD2. With 4 bases clipped from V and 6 bases from J, the junction kept 6 bases outside the gene matches. Germline CDR1 is SGHAT and CDR2 is FQNNGV. This CDR3 is built from 15 residues.

V is TRBV4-3 and J is TRBJ1-2; D gene unclear. The CDR3 consists of 16 residues. Trimming took off 0 bases at V and 3 bases at J, with 14 bases between the two ends. The V gene's germline CDR1 is LGHNA and CDR2 YSLEER. CDR3 nucleotide sequence: TGCGCCAGCAGCCAAGATATGGGGAACTTGGACTATGGCTACACCTTC. It specifies CASSQDMGNLDYGYTF.

The rearrangement joins TRBV7-9 to TRBJ2-7, with unresolved D. V lost 5 bases and J lost 7, with 12 bases in between. Per the germline V gene, CDR1 is SEHNR and CDR2 is FQNEAQ (reference sequence). The CDR3 has 12 residues. CDR3 nucleotides: TGTGCCAGCAGCCCCGTGGCGTTGGAGCAGTACTTC. The encoded protein is CASSPVALEQYF.

This clone was picked up a small number of times. V gene TRBV5-1 combines with J gene TRBJ1-6; D not certain. The CDR3 consists of 13 residues. Germline values: CDR1 SGHRS, CDR2 YFSETQ. The V end lost 6 bases, the J end lost 7 bases, and 11 bases lay between the germline ends. In DNA form, the CDR3 reads TGCGCCAGCACTGAGGTGGGAAATTCACCCCTCCACTTT. It specifies CASTEVGNSPLHF.

The chain carries TRBV29-1 and TRBJ2-7; weak D call: TRBD1 (8 bases). Between the trimmed V and J ends, which lost 2 bases and 2 bases, there was a span of 13 bases. The CDR3 extends over 14 amino acids. Looked up from germline, CDR1 is SQVTM and CDR2 is ANQGSEA. DNA for the CDR3: TGCAGCGTTGAAAGCGGGACAGGAGCCTACGAGCAGTACTTC. It translates to CSVESGTGAYEQYF.

The chain links TRBV9 to TRBJ1-2; 7 nucleotides line up with TRBD1. CDR1 and CDR2 from the germline V gene are SGDLS and YYNGEE. The ends lost 4 bases at V and 5 bases at J; junction bases unmatched: 8. The CDR3 contains 14 residues. CDR3 coding DNA: TGTGCCAGCAGCACCGGGACAGTGGGGTATGGCTACACCTTC. Protein product: CASSTGTVGYGYTF.

V usage is TRBV27 and J usage is TRBJ2-7; D may be TRBD1 (5 bases). V was trimmed by 5 bases and J by 5 bases, leaving 13 bases between them. The CDR3 covers 13 residues. CDR1 and CDR2 (germline): MNHEY, SMNVEV (reference sequence). CDR3 sequence reads: CASSAGSRNEQYF. The CDR3 bases are TGTGCCAGCAGTGCAGGGTCAAGGAACGAGCAGTACTTC.

Only a few counts were recorded for this clone. The gene calls are TRBV19 and TRBJ1-3; no clear D gene. Germline CDR1 is LNHDA and CDR2 is SQIVND (reference sequence). V lost 5 bases, J lost 7 bases, and 3 bases lay in between. This CDR3 has 10 amino acids. CDR3 residues: CASSRNTIYF. The CDR3 region has the DNA TGTGCCAGTAGTCGCAACACCATATATTTT.